This entry features one TCR beta chain sequence. As yet, its antigen is unknown. This table comes from immunoSEQ multiplex PCR, and its TCRdb copy is limited to in-frame clones, with some not included. The data show about 120,000 clones, 85% to 95% seen once. This CDR3 comprises 17 residues. Trimming took 3 bases from V and 1 from J, leaving 15 bases between them. Germline V gene data show CDR1 as KGHSH and CDR2 as LQKENI. This record comes from a study of graft-versus-host responses after intestinal transplantation. The clonotype comes from a human donor who received an intestinal transplant. Sequenced here: unstimulated CD4+ T cells sorted from spleen or lymph node cells, sampled before intestinal transplant. The rearrangement joins TRBV18 to TRBJ2-2, with D tentatively TRBD2 (6 bases). The CDR3 region has the DNA TGTGCCAGCTCACCTCCCGGTAGTAGCGGGAACACCGGGGAGCTGTTTTTT. It specifies CASSPPGSSGNTGELFF.